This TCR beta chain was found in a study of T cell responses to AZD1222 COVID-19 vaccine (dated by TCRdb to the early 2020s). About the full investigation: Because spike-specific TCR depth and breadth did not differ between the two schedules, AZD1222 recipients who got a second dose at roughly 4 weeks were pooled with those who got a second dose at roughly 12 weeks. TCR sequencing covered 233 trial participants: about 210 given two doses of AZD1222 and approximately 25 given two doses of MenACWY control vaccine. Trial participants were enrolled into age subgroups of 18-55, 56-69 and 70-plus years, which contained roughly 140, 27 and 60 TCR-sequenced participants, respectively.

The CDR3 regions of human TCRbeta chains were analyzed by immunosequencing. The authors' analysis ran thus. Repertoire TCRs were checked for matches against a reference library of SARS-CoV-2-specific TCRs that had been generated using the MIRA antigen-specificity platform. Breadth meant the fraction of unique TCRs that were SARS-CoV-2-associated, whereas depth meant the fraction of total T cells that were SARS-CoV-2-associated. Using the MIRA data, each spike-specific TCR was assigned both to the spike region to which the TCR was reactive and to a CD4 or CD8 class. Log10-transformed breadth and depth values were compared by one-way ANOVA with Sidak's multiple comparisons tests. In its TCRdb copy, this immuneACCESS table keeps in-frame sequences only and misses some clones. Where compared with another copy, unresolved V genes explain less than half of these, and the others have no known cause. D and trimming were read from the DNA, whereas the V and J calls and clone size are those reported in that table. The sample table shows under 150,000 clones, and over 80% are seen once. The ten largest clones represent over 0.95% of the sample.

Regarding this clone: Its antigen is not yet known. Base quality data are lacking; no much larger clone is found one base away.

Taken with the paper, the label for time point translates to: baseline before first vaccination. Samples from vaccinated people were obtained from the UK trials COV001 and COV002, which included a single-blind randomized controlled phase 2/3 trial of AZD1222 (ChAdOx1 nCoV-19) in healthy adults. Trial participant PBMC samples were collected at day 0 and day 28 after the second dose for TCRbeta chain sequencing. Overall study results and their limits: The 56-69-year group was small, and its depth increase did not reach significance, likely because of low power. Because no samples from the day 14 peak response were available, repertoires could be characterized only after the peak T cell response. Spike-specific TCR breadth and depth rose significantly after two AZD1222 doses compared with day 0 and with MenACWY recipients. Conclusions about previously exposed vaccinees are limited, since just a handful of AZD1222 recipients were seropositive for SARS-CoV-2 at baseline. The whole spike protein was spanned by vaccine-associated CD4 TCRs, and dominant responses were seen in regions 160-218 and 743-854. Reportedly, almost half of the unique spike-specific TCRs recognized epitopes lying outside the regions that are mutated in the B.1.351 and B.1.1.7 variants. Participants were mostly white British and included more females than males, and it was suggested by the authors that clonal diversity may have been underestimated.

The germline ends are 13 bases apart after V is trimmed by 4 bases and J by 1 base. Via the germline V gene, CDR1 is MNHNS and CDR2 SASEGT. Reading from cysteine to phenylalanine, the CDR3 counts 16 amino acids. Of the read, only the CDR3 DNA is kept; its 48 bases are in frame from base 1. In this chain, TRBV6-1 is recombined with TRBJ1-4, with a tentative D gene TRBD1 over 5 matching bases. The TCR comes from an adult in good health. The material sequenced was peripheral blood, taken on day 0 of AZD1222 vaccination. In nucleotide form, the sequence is TGTGCCAGCAGTGGAACGCTTAGGGGAACTAATGAAAAACTGTTTTTT. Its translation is CASSGTLRGTNEKLFF.